This T cell receptor (beta chain) is from a study of lymphopenia after photon versus proton radiotherapy. Study-wide results and caveats: Photon-treated patients lost naive T cells and TCR diversity; proton-treated stayed stable. Post-nadir diversity loss with photons came from oligoclonal expansion, particularly CD8+ Temra cells.

As regards this clone: Antigen unknown.

Produced via immunoSEQ multiplex PCR; TCRdb's table is partial and in-frame only. The table includes 65,000 to 90,000 clones, around 92% detected once. Germline CDR1 SEHNR, CDR2 FQNEAQ (reference sequence). The CDR3 runs 14 residues. V lost 5 bases, J lost 1 base, and 12 bases lay in between. The rearrangement links TRBV7-9 to TRBJ2-7, with D perhaps being TRBD1 or TRBD2 (5 bases each). This TCR was recovered from a middle-aged woman with cholangiocarcinoma. The starting material was peripheral blood, obtained from a patient treated with photon-based radiotherapy. In DNA, the CDR3 is TGTGCCAGCAGCACCGGGACGCCGTCCTACGAGCAGTACTTC. Translated: CASSTGTPSYEQYF.